This entry features one T cell receptor beta chain sequence. Its antigen is not known. Generated by immunoSEQ multiplex PCR, the TCRdb table keeps only in-frame clones and is missing some. The sample includes over 150,000 clones, 87% of them seen just once. The entry originates in a study of T cell responses to AZD1222 COVID-19 vaccine. General study points: In a largely white British group with more females than males, clonal diversity was possibly underestimated.

The material was peripheral blood, obtained on day 0 of AZD1222 vaccination. The origin of this receptor is an adult in good health.

The CDR3 reads CASSRPRLRTGEQYF. The DNA for the CDR3 is TGTGCCAGCAGTCGCCCCCGGTTGCGGACAGGAGAGCAGTACTTC. The chain links TRBV28 to TRBJ2-7; 7 positions agree with TRBD1. Germline loops: CDR1 MDHEN, CDR2 SYDVKM. There are 15 residues in the CDR3. V lost 5 bases and J lost 7; bases outside the gene matches: 14.